This TCR beta chain was sequenced during a study of cytomegalovirus exposure and HLA in healthy donors. Researchers ran the PCR with 60 Vbeta and 13 Jbeta primers. Method: immunoSEQ multiplex PCR; TCRdb's copy keeps in-frame clones and lacks some. The top ten hold roughly 6% of the sample, which has some 110,000 clones, nearly 80% seen once. This clone was counted a few times. Each donor's status was that of a healthy bone marrow donor. Germline assignment: CDR1 LGHNT and CDR2 FRNRAP. The CDR3 is 15 residues long. Trimming shortened V by 6 bases and J by 0 bases, and 13 bases separated the two germline ends.

The chain combines TRBV12-5 with TRBJ2-3, with D unclear. The specimen was PBMCs. This receptor was taken from a man aged 60-69 years in good health and CMV-seropositive. CDR3 coding DNA: TGTGCTAGTGGCCCCGGAGTCCCCAGCACAGATACGCAGTATTTT. Protein: CASGPGVPSTDTQYF.